Listed here are 24 T cell receptor beta chains from one sample, sequenced in a study of T cells in localized non-small cell lung cancer (dated by TCRdb to 2018 to 2021). Library creation used the immunoSEQ multiplex PCR assay. In its TCRdb copy, this immuneACCESS table keeps in-frame sequences only and misses some clones. Where compared with another copy, unresolved V genes explain less than half of these, and the others have no known cause. The sample table shows 75,000 to 80,000 clones, and more than 75% are seen once. 20% to 25% of the sample belongs to the ten largest clones. The sample consisted of peripheral blood, taken before any cancer treatment. These receptor sequences come from a woman between 35 and 70 years old with stage I squamous cell lung carcinoma.

This chain uses TRBV9 with TRBJ1-1; the D gene is possibly TRBD1 (5 bases). This CDR3 has 14 residues. CDR1 SGDLS and CDR2 YYNGEE come from the germline V gene. Trimming took off 3 bases at V and 0 bases at J, with 9 bases between the two ends. The CDR3, as DNA: TGTGCCAGCAGCGCGGGGGAGATGAACACTGAAGCTTTCTTT. Protein product: CASSAGEMNTEAFF.

The rearrangement links TRBV4-1 to TRBJ2-5, with TRBD2 as a possible D gene (5 bases). Trimming took 0 bases from V and 2 from J, leaving 13 bases between them. The CDR3 spans 16 residues. Germline lookup yields CDR1 MGHRA and CDR2 YSYEKL. The CDR3 DNA reads as TGCGCCAGCAGCCAAGATCCGACGGGAAAACAAGAGACCCAGTACTTC. It yields the protein CASSQDPTGKQETQYF.

This clone was counted only a few times. This chain links TRBV4-1 with TRBJ1-2; D is possibly TRBD1 (6 bases). The CDR3 is 16 residues long. The germline V gene encodes CDR1 MGHRA and CDR2 YSYEKL. V shed 4 bases and J shed 6 bases, with 21 bases lying between them. CDR3 sequence reads: CASSPKGGGTQHGYTF. The CDR3 DNA sequence: TGCGCCAGCAGCCCCAAAGGGGGGGGAACCCAACATGGCTACACCTTC.

The chain combines TRBV6-5 with TRBJ2-5, with TRBD2 matching over 7 bases. V shed 6 bases and J 2 bases; nucleotides not matched to a gene: 6. CDR3 length: 14 residues. The V gene's germline CDR1 is MNHEY and CDR2 SVGAGI. This CDR3 reads CASRGRAEQETQYF. The CDR3 DNA reads as TGTGCCAGCAGGGGGAGGGCAGAACAAGAGACCCAGTACTTC.

The chain has TRBV2 and TRBJ2-1; D possibly corresponds to TRBD2 (6 bases). V lost 6 bases to trimming and J lost 7 bases, with 13 bases between them. The germline V gene encodes CDR1 SNHLY and CDR2 FYNNEI. The CDR3 is 13 amino acids. The CDR3 sequence is CASSREARNEQFF. CDR3 in DNA: TGTGCCAGCAGCAGGGAGGCTAGGAATGAGCAGTTCTTC.

This chain connects TRBV19 to TRBJ1-5; no reliable D call. Germline V gives CDR1 LNHDA, CDR2 SQIVND (reference sequence). This CDR3 has 15 residues. The ends were cut back, 5 bases at V and 0 bases at J, with 11 bases in the middle. CDR3 DNA: TGTGCCAGTAGTGGCGACATCTTTAGCAATCAGCCCCAGCATTTT. Translation gives CASSGDIFSNQPQHF.

The chain joins TRBV18 to TRBJ2-3, with 7 bases fitting TRBD2. The CDR3 is made up of 15 amino acids. Germline V gene sequence: CDR1 KGHSH, CDR2 LQKENI. V gave up 3 bases and J gave up 5 bases; unmatched junction bases: 8. The CDR3 region is CASSPPGLPKDTQYF. The CDR3 DNA sequence: TGTGCCAGCTCACCTCCGGGACTACCCAAAGATACGCAGTATTTT. Full variable domain (remainder filled in from reference TRBV18 and TRBJ2-3): NAGVMQNPRHLVRRRGQEARLRCSPMKGHSHVYWYRQLPEEGLKFMVYLQKENIIDESGMPKERFSAEFPKEGPSILRIQQVVRGDSAAYFCASSPPGLPKDTQYFGPGTRLTVL.

The CDR3 region has the DNA TGTGCCAGCAGTTACAGAGTGGGGCCCCAGCATTTT. The encoded protein is CASSYRVGPQHF. The J gene is TRBJ1-5, the V gene TRBV6-5, with unresolved D. CDR1 and CDR2 from the germline V gene are MNHEY and SVGAGI. V was trimmed by 2 bases and J by 9 bases, leaving 8 bases between them. The CDR3 runs 12 residues.

This chain links TRBV18 with TRBJ2-2; either TRBD1 or TRBD2 may supply D (6 bases each). V lost 1 base, J lost 5 bases, and 14 bases lay in between. CDR1 KGHSH and CDR2 LQKENI come from the germline V gene. The CDR3 spans 16 residues. DNA of the CDR3: TGTGCCAGCTCACCACGAGGGGGGCCAGATACCGGGGAGCTGTTTTTT. Protein: CASSPRGGPDTGELFF.

The J gene is TRBJ2-3, the V gene TRBV10-3; TRBD2 is a possible D gene (6 bases). From germline, CDR1 is ENHRY and CDR2 SYGVKD. The V and J ends lost 11 bases and 1 base respectively, with 10 bases between them. This CDR3 has 12 amino acids. The DNA of the CDR3 is TGTGCCGGAGGGGAACGCACAGATACGCAGTATTTT. It encodes CAGGERTDTQYF.

The chain has TRBV10-3 and TRBJ2-7, with TRBD1 identical over 11 bases. The V gene's germline CDR1 is ENHRY and CDR2 SYGVKD. V lost 5 bases to trimming and J lost 4 bases; unmatched junction nucleotides: 4. This CDR3 comprises 14 residues. CDR3 sequence: CAISPGQGGYEQYF. DNA of the CDR3: TGTGCCATCAGTCCGGGACAGGGGGGATACGAGCAGTACTTC.

The chain couples TRBV5-1 to TRBJ2-1; unclear D gene. Germline V gene lookup returns CDR1 SGHRS and CDR2 YFSETQ. CDR3 length equals 14 residues. The V and J ends lost 2 bases and 5 bases respectively, with 11 bases between them. The CDR3 protein is CASSLFQLDNEQFF. CDR3 DNA sequence: TGCGCCAGCAGCTTATTCCAACTTGACAATGAGCAGTTCTTC.

The genes are TRBV28 and TRBJ1-6; D call uncertain. Looked up from germline, CDR1 is MDHEN and CDR2 is SYDVKM. Trimming cost V 1 base and J 11 bases, with 9 bases left between them. CDR3 size: 13 residues. CDR3 bases: TGTGCCAGCAGTTTATTATCCTCGGCACCCCTCCACTTT. Amino acid sequence: CASSLLSSAPLHF.

The chain has TRBV25-1 and TRBJ2-5; D may be TRBD1 or TRBD2 (7 bases each). The V gene lost 3 bases and the J gene lost 5 bases, with 16 bases spanning the gap. Germline V gene data show CDR1 as MGHDK and CDR2 as SYGVNS. This CDR3 has 15 amino acids. The CDR3 is CASSDFQGGIETQYF. CDR3 DNA sequence: TGTGCCAGCAGTGATTTCCAGGGGGGGATTGAGACCCAGTACTTC.

This chain joins TRBV27 and TRBJ1-4, with 8 bases identical to TRBD1. Germline CDR1 and CDR2: MNHEY and SMNVEV (reference sequence). J lost 2 bases, V lost 0 bases, and 8 bases had no gene match. The CDR3 runs to 18 residues. Here the CDR3 reads CASSLSWQGAGTNEKLFF. The CDR3 nucleotides are TGTGCCAGCAGTTTATCATGGCAGGGGGCGGGCACTAATGAAAAACTGTTTTTT.

For the CDR3, the DNA is TGTGCCAGCAGTCAGCCCAGGACTGAAGCTTTCTTT. Translation: CASSQPRTEAFF. The gene calls are TRBV6-5 and TRBJ1-1; no clear D gene. In germline, CDR1 is MNHEY, CDR2 SVGAGI. Trimming left V 5 bases short and J 5 bases short, with 9 bases between. The CDR3 is 12 amino acids.

This sequence joins TRBV10-1 and TRBJ2-7; D not certain. Germline lookup yields CDR1 WNHNN and CDR2 SYGVQD (reference sequence). Deletions cut 6 bases from V and 0 bases from J, with 6 bases between. The CDR3 spans 12 residues. The CDR3, as DNA: TGCGCCAGCAGCTCAGGCTCCTACGAGCAGTACTTC. It is translated as CASSSGSYEQYF.

This sequence joins TRBV4-1 and TRBJ2-1; D possibly corresponds to TRBD1 (6 bases). Trimming took 2 bases from V and 7 from J, leaving 9 bases between them. The CDR3 runs 13 residues. Germline values: CDR1 MGHRA, CDR2 YSYEKL. CDR3 bases: TGCGCCAGCAGCCAACCCGGACAGAATGAGCAGTTCTTC. It is translated as CASSQPGQNEQFF.

The gene calls are TRBV2 and TRBJ2-1; no definite D call. CDR3 size: 16 residues. V dropped 4 bases and J dropped 6 bases, with 19 bases sitting between them. From germline, CDR1 is SNHLY and CDR2 FYNNEI. DNA for the CDR3: TGTGCCAGCAGTGCGGAAAGGCAGGACGGTCGCAATGAGCAGTTCTTC. Amino acids: CASSAERQDGRNEQFF.

This sequence joins TRBV6-5 and TRBJ2-7; D not certain. This CDR3 contains 13 residues. Per germline, CDR1 MNHEY and CDR2 SVGAGI. The ends were cut back, 5 bases at V and 4 bases at J, with 12 bases in the middle. CDR3 sequence: CASSPTRFYEQYF. In DNA, the CDR3 is TGTGCCAGCAGTCCGACCCGATTTTACGAGCAGTACTTC.

CDR3 in amino acids: CSAQQTATEAFF. In DNA, the CDR3 is TGCAGCGCGCAACAGACCGCTACCGAAGCTTTCTTT. The chain recombines TRBV29-1 with TRBJ1-1; no firm D call. V lost 7 bases to trimming and J lost 8 bases, with 17 bases between them. Germline V lookup: CDR1 SQVTM, CDR2 ANQGSEA. The CDR3 is 12 residues long.

J is TRBJ2-1 and V is TRBV9; 7 nucleotides align to TRBD2. Germline V gives CDR1 SGDLS, CDR2 YYNGEE. The ends lost 4 bases at V and 6 bases at J; junction bases unmatched: 7. The CDR3 runs 14 residues. CDR3 DNA sequence: TGTGCCAGCAGCTCCGACTGGGAGGGCAATGAGCAGTTCTTC. This sequence encodes CASSSDWEGNEQFF. Complete variable domain (other parts from reference TRBV9 and TRBJ2-1): DSGVTQTPKHLITATGQRVTLRCSPRSGDLSVYWYQQSLDQGLQFLIQYYNGEERAKGNILERFSAQQFPDLHSELNLSSLELGDSALYFCASSSDWEGNEQFFGPGTRLTVL.

The rearrangement uses TRBV7-2 and TRBJ2-5, with 8 nucleotides matching TRBD1. J lost 2 bases, V lost 0 bases, and 8 bases had no gene match. This CDR3 spans 17 amino acids. CDR1 is SGHTA and CDR2 is FQGNSA in the germline V gene. CDR3: CASSLASPGTGQETQYF. CDR3 DNA: TGTGCCAGCAGCTTAGCAAGTCCCGGGACAGGACAAGAGACCCAGTACTTC.

The DNA of the CDR3 is TGTGCCAGCAGCACCGGGACACCGGACTCCTACGAGCAGTACTTC. Encoded protein: CASSTGTPDSYEQYF. The gene calls are TRBV11-2 and TRBJ2-7, with D possibly being TRBD1 (6 bases). This CDR3 has 15 amino acids. Looked up from germline, CDR1 is SGHAT and CDR2 is FQNNGV. Trimming shortened V by 5 bases and J by 0 bases, and 14 bases separated the two germline ends.